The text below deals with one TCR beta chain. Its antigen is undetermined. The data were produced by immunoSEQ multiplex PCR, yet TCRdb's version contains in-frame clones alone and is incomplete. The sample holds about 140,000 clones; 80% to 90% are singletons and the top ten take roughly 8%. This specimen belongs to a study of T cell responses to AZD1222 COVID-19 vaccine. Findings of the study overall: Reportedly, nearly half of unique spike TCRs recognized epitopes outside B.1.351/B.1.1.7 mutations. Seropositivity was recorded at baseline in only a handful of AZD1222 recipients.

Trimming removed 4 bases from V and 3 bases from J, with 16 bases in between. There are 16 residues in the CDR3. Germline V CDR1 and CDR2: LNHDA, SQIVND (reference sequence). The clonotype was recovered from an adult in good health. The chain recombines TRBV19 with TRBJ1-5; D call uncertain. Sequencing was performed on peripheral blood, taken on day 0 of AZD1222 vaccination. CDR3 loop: CASSRIIALTNQPQHF. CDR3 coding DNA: TGTGCCAGTAGTAGAATTATTGCGCTTACCAATCAGCCCCAGCATTTT.